The present entry profiles one TCR beta chain with its context. Its matching antigen is unknown. The CDR3 extends over 15 amino acids. Germline loops: CDR1 ENHRY, CDR2 SYGVKD. Losses at the gene ends were 3 bases for V and 4 bases for J; bases not matched to a gene: 3. Vbeta (60) and Jbeta (13) primers were used in the PCR. Measured with immunoSEQ multiplex PCR; TCRdb has only the in-frame clones, and not every one. Of tens of thousands of clones in the sample, approximately 79% were seen once. This entry comes from a study of cytomegalovirus exposure and HLA in healthy donors. The overall study: The roughly 120 million unique TCR beta sequences, from some 170 million T cells, were found by an earlier analysis. HLA-typed donors were the source of approximately 88 million unique TCRs held in an early data release.

Study results and limitations: Later on, an analysis tied 15,000 to 20,000 TCR beta sequences to HLA alleles at 0.05 false discovery rate.

The receptor was derived from a woman aged 30 to 39 in good health and CMV-seronegative. V and J are TRBV10-3 and TRBJ1-5, with 10 bases matching TRBD1. The sequenced sample was PBMCs. The CDR3 DNA sequence: TGTGCCATCAGTGATCAGGGACAGGGGAATCAGCCCCAGCATTTT. It is translated as CAISDQGQGNQPQHF.